The table lists the clone carrying this T cell receptor beta chain with many counts. The data derive from a study of regulatory T cells in long-lasting Graves disease. Assembly of TCR beta libraries relied on iRepertoire HTBI primers together with Arm-PCR of CDR3 regions. TCRdb fed the multiplex PCR reads into MiXCR, producing one record per CDR3 protein. The sample yields a few hundred thousand distinct CDR3 sequences, approximately 12% seen once. Germline V gives CDR1 MNHNS, CDR2 SASEGT. The CDR3 is 15 amino acids. V was cut by 4 bases and J by 2 bases, with 15 bases left in between. Time point described: newly diagnosed GD, antithyroid drugs for less than 3 months. TCR sequences were obtained from RNA taken from PBMCs. These records were also assigned to another study, of T cells in Graves' hyperthyroidism and ophthalmopathy.

This receptor was obtained from a woman between 18 and 29 years old with Graves disease. Material: peripheral blood mononuclear cells (PBMCs), obtained at new diagnosis, from a patient treated with antithyroid drugs. The V call is TRBV6-1, the J call TRBJ2-7; perhaps TRBD1 as D (6 bases). The CDR3 sequence is CASSVWGQPPYEQYV. The CDR3 nucleotides read TGTGCCAGCAGTGTTTGGGGACAACCCCCCTACGAGCAGTACGTC.